Listed here are 16 T cell receptor beta chains from one sample, sequenced in a study of graft-versus-host responses after intestinal transplantation. Their recognized antigens are unknown. Sequenced by immunoSEQ multiplex PCR; TCRdb stores in-frame clones only, minus some. The sample yields more than 100,000 clones, roughly 96% seen once. The starting material was unstimulated CD8+ T cells sorted from spleen or lymph node cells, obtained before intestinal transplant. These receptors came from a human donor who received an intestinal transplant.

This chain uses TRBV7-3 with TRBJ2-6, with a possible D match to TRBD2 (5 bases). Germline CDR1 and CDR2: SGHTA and FQGTGA. V lost 4 bases and J 2 bases, leaving 9 bases between the germline ends. This CDR3 has 15 residues. Here the CDR3 DNA reads TGTGCCAGCAGCTCCGGGGTAACTGGGGCCAACGTCCTGACTTTC. This encodes CASSSGVTGANVLTF.

The chain carries TRBV28 and TRBJ2-5, with D possibly being TRBD1 (7 bases). The J call may be incorrect, as the DNA end agrees better with TRBJ2-7. Germline V CDR1 and CDR2: MDHEN, SYDVKM. The length of the CDR3 is 12 residues. CDR3 sequence: CATGDSSYEQYF. The CDR3 DNA reads TGTGCCACGGGGGACAGCTCCTACGAGCAGTACTTC.

The chain uses TRBV5-6 and TRBJ2-1, with D hard to call. The germline V gene encodes CDR1 SGHDT and CDR2 YYEEEE. Deletions cut 0 bases from V and 8 bases from J, with 6 bases between. CDR3 length: 12 amino acids. The chain's CDR3 is CASSLAPHEQFF. For the CDR3, the DNA is TGTGCCAGCAGCTTGGCGCCCCATGAGCAGTTCTTC.

This clone appeared a single time. The chain has TRBV7-8 and TRBJ2-3; D unclear. Germline V gene sequence: CDR1 SGHVS, CDR2 FQNEAQ. V was shortened by 0 bases and J by 0 bases, with 13 bases between the two germline ends. The CDR3 has 17 residues. CDR3 DNA sequence: TGTGCCAGCAGCTTAGCTCATGCAGGACCTAGCACAGATACGCAGTATTTT. Translating gives CASSLAHAGPSTDTQYF.

This clone came up once. This chain links TRBV4-2 with TRBJ2-5, with 7 bases aligning to TRBD1. Germline loops: CDR1 LGHNA, CDR2 YNFKEQ. Trimming at V came to 0 bases and at J to 2 bases, leaving 6 bases not matched to a gene. The CDR3 is 16 residues long. The CDR3 here is CASSQEYGTEQETQYF. CDR3 nucleotides: TGTGCCAGCAGCCAAGAGTATGGGACAGAACAAGAGACCCAGTACTTC.

The rearrangement joins TRBV11-2 to TRBJ2-1; no clear D gene. Per the germline V gene, CDR1 is SGHAT and CDR2 is FQNNGV. CDR3 length: 15 amino acids. The ends were cut back, 3 bases at V and 0 bases at J, with 9 bases in the middle. CDR3 amino acids: CASSLKRPSYNEQFF. The CDR3, as DNA: TGTGCCAGCAGCTTGAAGCGCCCCTCCTACAATGAGCAGTTCTTC.

This clone was seen once. The chain carries TRBV7-8 and TRBJ2-5, with D perhaps TRBD1 (6 bases). V was cut by 4 bases and J by 1 base, with 13 bases left in between. The CDR3 has 15 amino acids. Germline V gene lookup returns CDR1 SGHVS and CDR2 FQNEAQ. This chain's CDR3 is CASSSGDRSQETQYF. CDR3 bases: TGTGCCAGCAGCTCAGGAGACAGGAGCCAAGAGACCCAGTACTTC.

This chain links TRBV11-2 with TRBJ2-5; 10 nucleotides line up with TRBD2. The DNA end is more similar to TRBJ2-7, so the J call may be wrong. CDR3 length: 15 amino acids. Germline CDR1 and CDR2: SGHAT and FQNNGV. CDR3 nucleotides: TGTGCCAGCAGCCCCACTAGCGGGGCCCCCTACGAGCAGTACTTC. Its translation: CASSPTSGAPYEQYF.

The CDR3, as DNA: TGCGCCAGCAGCTTGAGACCCTCTGATAATAGGAACACCGGGGAGCTGTTTTTT. Translated: CASSLRPSDNRNTGELFF. The gene calls are TRBV5-1 and TRBJ2-2; D remains ambiguous. The germline V gene encodes CDR1 SGHRS and CDR2 YFSETQ. V was clipped by 1 base and J by 1 base, with 17 bases between them. The CDR3 is 18 amino acids.

The V gene is TRBV7-9, the J gene TRBJ1-1, with D tentatively TRBD1 (6 bases). The CDR3 length is 13 residues. Germline-derived CDR1 and CDR2 are SEHNR and FQNEAQ (reference sequence). V lost 6 bases and J lost 4, with 12 bases in between. Here the CDR3 DNA reads TGTGCCAGCAGGGGCAGGGGTGGCACTGAAGCTTTCTTT. Translation: CASRGRGGTEAFF.

The V call is TRBV9, the J call TRBJ2-7; D might be TRBD2 (5 bases). The CDR3 is made up of 14 amino acids. Germline V gene sequence: CDR1 SGDLS, CDR2 YYNGEE. V shed 3 bases and J shed 3 bases, with 13 bases lying between them. The CDR3 region is CASSASERSYEQYF. For the CDR3, the DNA is TGTGCCAGCAGCGCTTCCGAGCGGAGCTACGAGCAGTACTTC.

This clone was detected once. The V call is TRBV11-2, the J call TRBJ2-1; 7 nucleotides line up with TRBD2. Per germline, CDR1 SGHAT and CDR2 FQNNGV. After removal of 0 bases from V and 0 bases from J, the junction contained 11 bases not matched to a gene. This CDR3 region has 19 residues. CDR3 protein: CASSLDPGPGGRSYNEQFF. The CDR3 DNA reads TGTGCCAGCAGCTTAGACCCGGGACCGGGAGGCCGCTCCTACAATGAGCAGTTCTTC.

The chain links TRBV2 to TRBJ2-5, with a tentative D call TRBD1 (6 bases). V was shortened by 3 bases and J by 5 bases, with 13 bases between the two germline ends. The CDR3 is made up of 14 amino acids. Germline V gene sequence: CDR1 SNHLY, CDR2 FYNNEI. The CDR3 is CASSDWQGMETQYF. As DNA, the CDR3 is TGTGCCAGCAGTGATTGGCAGGGGATGGAGACCCAGTACTTC.

V and J are TRBV9 and TRBJ2-7; D possibly corresponds to TRBD1 (5 bases). The CDR3 has 16 residues. Germline V gene data show CDR1 as SGDLS and CDR2 as YYNGEE. Trimming left V 3 bases short and J 5 bases short, with 21 bases between. CDR3 coding DNA: TGTGCCAGCAGCGAGAGCCCAGGGCGAGCTCGAGACGAGCAGTACTTC. Protein sequence: CASSESPGRARDEQYF.

Notes on this clone: The conserved final phenylalanine or tryptophan is absent from the CDR3, which likely points to a read error. This rearrangement joins TRBV2 to TRBJ1-1, with D maybe TRBD1 (5 bases). CDR3 length: 13 residues. Trimming pared 8 bases from V and 1 base from J, leaving 11 bases between. CDR1 and CDR2 (germline): SNHLY, FYNNEI. CDR3 nucleotide sequence: TGTGCCAGCGTACCGAGGGGGAACACTGAAGCTTTCCTT. As protein: CASVPRGNTEAFL.

This chain connects TRBV5-5 to TRBJ2-7, with unresolved D. This CDR3 has 15 residues. CDR1 and CDR2 from the germline V gene are SGHKS and YYEKEE (reference sequence). Between the trimmed V and J ends, which lost 3 bases and 5 bases, there was a span of 18 bases. The CDR3 nucleotides are TGTGCCAGCAGCTCAAGCCCGACCCTGCTCGACGAGCAGTACTTC. Translated, it gives CASSSSPTLLDEQYF.